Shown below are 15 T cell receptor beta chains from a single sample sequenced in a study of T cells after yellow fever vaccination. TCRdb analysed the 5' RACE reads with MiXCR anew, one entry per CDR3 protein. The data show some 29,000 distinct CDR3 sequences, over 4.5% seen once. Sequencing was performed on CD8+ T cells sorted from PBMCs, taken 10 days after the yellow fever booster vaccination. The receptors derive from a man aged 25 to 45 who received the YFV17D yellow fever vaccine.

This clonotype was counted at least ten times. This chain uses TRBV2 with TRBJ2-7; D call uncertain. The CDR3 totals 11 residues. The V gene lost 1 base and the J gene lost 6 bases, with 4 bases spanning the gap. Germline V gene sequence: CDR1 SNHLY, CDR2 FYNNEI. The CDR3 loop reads CASSEGSEQYF. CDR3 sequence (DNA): TGTGCCAGCAGTGAAGGGAGCGAGCAGTACTTC.

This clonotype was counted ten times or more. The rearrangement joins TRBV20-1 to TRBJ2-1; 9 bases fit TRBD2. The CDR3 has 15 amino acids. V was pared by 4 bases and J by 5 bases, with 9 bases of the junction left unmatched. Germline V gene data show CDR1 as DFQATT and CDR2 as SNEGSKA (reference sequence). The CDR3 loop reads CSAMKLAGENNEQFF. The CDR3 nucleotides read TGCAGTGCTATGAAACTAGCGGGCGAAAACAATGAGCAGTTCTTC.

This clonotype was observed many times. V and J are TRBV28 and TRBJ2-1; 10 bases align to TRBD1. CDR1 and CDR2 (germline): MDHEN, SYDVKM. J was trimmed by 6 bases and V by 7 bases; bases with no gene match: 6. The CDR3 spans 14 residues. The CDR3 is CASTPGDRGNEQFF. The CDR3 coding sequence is TGTGCCAGCACTCCGGGGGACAGGGGCAATGAGCAGTTCTTC.

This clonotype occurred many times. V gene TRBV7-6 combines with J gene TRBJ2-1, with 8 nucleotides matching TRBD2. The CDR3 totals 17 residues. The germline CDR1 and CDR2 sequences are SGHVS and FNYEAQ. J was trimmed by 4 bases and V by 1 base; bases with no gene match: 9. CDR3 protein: CASSLGWSREAYNEQFF. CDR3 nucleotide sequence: TGTGCCAGCAGCTTAGGGTGGTCGCGGGAGGCATACAATGAGCAGTTCTTC.

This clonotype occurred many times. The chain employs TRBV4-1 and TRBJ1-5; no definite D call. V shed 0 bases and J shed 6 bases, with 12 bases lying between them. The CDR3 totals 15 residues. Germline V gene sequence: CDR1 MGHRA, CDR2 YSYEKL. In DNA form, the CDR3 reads TGCGCCAGCAGCCAAGAGGAACGGGGTATTCAGCCCCAGCATTTT. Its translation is CASSQEERGIQPQHF.

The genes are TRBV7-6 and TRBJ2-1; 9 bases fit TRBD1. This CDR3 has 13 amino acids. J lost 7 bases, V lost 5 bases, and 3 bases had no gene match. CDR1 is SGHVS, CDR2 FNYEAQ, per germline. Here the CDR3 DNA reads TGTGCCAGCAGCCCGGGACAGGGTAATGAGCAGTTCTTC. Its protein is CASSPGQGNEQFF.

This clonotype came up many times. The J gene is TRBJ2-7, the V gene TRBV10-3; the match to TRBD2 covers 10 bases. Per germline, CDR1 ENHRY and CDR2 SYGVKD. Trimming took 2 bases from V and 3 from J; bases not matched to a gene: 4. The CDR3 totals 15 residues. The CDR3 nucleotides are TGTGCCATCAGTGAGGGGCTAGCGGGAGTCTACGAGCAGTACTTC. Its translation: CAISEGLAGVYEQYF.

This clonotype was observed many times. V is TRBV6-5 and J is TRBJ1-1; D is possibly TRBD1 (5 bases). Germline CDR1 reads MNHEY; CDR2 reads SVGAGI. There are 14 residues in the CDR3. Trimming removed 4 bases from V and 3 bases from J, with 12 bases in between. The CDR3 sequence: CASSLGHGDTEAFF. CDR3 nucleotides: TGTGCCAGCAGTTTAGGACACGGGGACACTGAAGCTTTCTTT.

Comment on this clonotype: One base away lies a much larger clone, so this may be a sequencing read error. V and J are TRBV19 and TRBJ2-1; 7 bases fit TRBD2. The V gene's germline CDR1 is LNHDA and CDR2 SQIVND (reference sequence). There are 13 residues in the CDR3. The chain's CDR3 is CASKREADNDQFF. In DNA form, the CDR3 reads TGTGCCAGTAAACGGGAGGCCGACAATGACCAGTTCTTC.

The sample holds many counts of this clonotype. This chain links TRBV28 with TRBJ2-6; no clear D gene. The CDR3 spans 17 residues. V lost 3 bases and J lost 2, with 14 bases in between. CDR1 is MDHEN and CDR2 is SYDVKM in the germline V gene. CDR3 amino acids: CASSFEPLGPGANVLTF. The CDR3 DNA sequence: TGTGCCAGCAGTTTTGAGCCTCTAGGACCTGGGGCCAACGTCCTGACTTTC.

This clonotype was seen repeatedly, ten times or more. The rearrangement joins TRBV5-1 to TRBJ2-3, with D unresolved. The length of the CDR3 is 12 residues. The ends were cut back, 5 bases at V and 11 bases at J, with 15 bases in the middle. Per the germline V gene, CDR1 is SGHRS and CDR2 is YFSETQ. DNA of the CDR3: TGCGCCAGCAGTGGGTCCCCCGACGGGCAGTATTTT. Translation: CASSGSPDGQYF.

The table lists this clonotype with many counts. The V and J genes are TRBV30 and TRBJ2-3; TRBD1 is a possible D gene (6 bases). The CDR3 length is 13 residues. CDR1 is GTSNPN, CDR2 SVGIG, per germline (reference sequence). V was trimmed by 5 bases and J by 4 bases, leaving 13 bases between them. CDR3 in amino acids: CAWCRGSPDTQYF. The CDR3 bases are TGTGCCTGGTGCAGGGGTAGTCCAGATACGCAGTATTTT.

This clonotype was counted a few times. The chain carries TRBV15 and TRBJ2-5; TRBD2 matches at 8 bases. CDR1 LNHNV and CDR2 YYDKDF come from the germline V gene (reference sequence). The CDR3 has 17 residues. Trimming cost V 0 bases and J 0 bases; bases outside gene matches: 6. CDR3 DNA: TGTGCCACCAGCAGAGATTCCAGCGGGAGCCACCAAGAGACCCAGTACTTC. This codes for CATSRDSSGSHQETQYF.

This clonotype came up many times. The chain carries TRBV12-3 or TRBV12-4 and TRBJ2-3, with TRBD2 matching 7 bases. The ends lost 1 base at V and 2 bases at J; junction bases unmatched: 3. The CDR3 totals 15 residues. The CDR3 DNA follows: TGTGCCAGCAGTTTAGTTGCGGGAGCCACAGATACGCAGTATTTT. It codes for CASSLVAGATDTQYF.

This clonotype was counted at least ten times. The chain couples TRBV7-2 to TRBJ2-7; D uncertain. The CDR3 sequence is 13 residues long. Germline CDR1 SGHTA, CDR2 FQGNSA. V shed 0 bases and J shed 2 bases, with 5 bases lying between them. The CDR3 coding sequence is TGTGCCAGCAGCTTAGCACAGACCTACGAGCAGTACTTC. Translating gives CASSLAQTYEQYF. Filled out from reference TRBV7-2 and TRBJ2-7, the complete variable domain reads GAGVSQSPSNKVTEKGKDVELRCDPISGHTALYWYRQSLGQGLEFLIYFQGNSAPDKSGLPSDRFSAERTGGSVSTLTIQRTQQEDSAVYLCASSLAQTYEQYFGPGTRLTVT.